This T cell receptor (beta chain) was sequenced for a study of blood T cell repertoires in COVID-19 (dated by TCRdb to between 2020 and 2021). Some background on the complete study: Samples covering the acute and convalescent phases of COVID-19 were provided by collaborators in the United States, Italy and Spain. Sample metadata almost always included a de-identified subject ID, COVID-19 status, age in years and sex. Subjects who had been exposed to COVID-19, were actively infected with it, or had recovered from it provided the deeply sampled blood TCRbeta repertoires that made up the dataset. The samples were drawn from the first 160 participants of the ongoing ImmuneRACE study and from some 1,300 subjects provided by 6 global collaborators. A freely available public database, intended as a resource for researchers studying the immune response to SARS-CoV-2, is where the repertoires were released. HLA class I and class II types, where available, came from metadata supplied by the sample provider rather than from assay-based typing. The material from the prospective study consisted of cDNA or gDNA derived from T cells, B-cell-depleted T cells, or PBMCs. The investigation overall reported the following: How much clinical and demographic metadata was included differed by source and by participant, and the metadata was provided uncurated.

Worth noting for this clone: Its antigen has not been determined. No base quality information exists; no much larger clone differs at one position.

Including the terminal cysteine and phenylalanine, the CDR3 comprises 14 residues. Left in the record is the CDR3 DNA by itself, 42 bases read in frame from the first base. V loses 5 bases, J loses 6 bases, and the germline ends lie 11 bases apart. CDR1 and CDR2 are read off the germline V gene as SGHAT and FQNNGV. Collaborating institutions collected whole blood in K2EDTA tubes following their own protocols. Collaborator samples were shipped for TCRbeta analysis as frozen whole blood, isolated PBMCs, or DNA extracted from either sample type. TCRbeta CDR3 regions were amplified from genomic DNA using the immunoSEQ Assay, a bias-controlled multiplex PCR. The original methods were these. The number of nucleated cells in each sample was estimated from the amplification of reference gene primers within the assay. To quantify the absolute abundance of each unique TCRbeta CDR3 rearrangement, sequence reads were collapsed and filtered. For each sample, productive Simpson clonality was calculated as the square root of Simpson's diversity index over productive rearrangements. The table comes from immuneACCESS by way of TCRdb, which keeps in-frame sequences with V and J called. Part of the clones is missing from these tables; in studies checked, under half for an unresolved V gene and the rest for unknown reasons. That table is the source of V, J and clone size, and D and trimming were worked out from the DNA. For this sample the table gives 85,000 to 130,000 clones, of which 71% were detected only once. Of the sample, 0.9% is held by the ten largest clones.

The chain couples TRBV11-2 to TRBJ1-6, with a tentative D gene TRBD1 over 5 matching bases. The sequencing sample was made of peripheral blood. This TCR was sampled from a human donor with acute or convalescent COVID-19. The donor label of this sample is uncertain. The sequence in DNA is TGTGCCAGCAGCCCGGACACGACTAATTCACCCCTCCACTTT. The resulting protein is CASSPDTTNSPLHF. The CDR3, completed at both ends by the reference TRBV11-2 and TRBJ1-6 genes, gives the full variable domain EAGVAQSPRYKIIEKRQSVAFWCNPISGHATLYWYQQILGQGPKLLIQFQNNGVVDDSQLPKDRFSAERLKGVDSTLKIQPAKLEDSAVYLCASSPDTTNSPLHFGNGTRLTVT.